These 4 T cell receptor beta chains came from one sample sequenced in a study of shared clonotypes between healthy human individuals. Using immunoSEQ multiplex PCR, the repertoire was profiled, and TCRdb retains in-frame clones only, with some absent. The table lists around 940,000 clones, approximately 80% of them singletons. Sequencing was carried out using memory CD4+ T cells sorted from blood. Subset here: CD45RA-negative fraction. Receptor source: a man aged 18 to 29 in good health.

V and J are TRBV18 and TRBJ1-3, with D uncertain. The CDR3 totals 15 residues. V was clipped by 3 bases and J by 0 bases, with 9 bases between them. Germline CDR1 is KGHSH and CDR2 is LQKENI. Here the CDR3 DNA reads TGTGCCAGCTCACCTCCCAGCCTCTCTGGAAACACCATATATTTT. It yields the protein CASSPPSLSGNTIYF.

This chain's CDR3 is CASRRDSYNEQFF. The CDR3, as DNA: TGTGCCAGCAGAAGGGACAGCTACAATGAGCAGTTCTTC. The chain employs TRBV2 and TRBJ2-1; 7 bases map to TRBD1. Germline CDR1 and CDR2: SNHLY and FYNNEI. J was trimmed by 3 bases and V by 6 bases; bases with no gene match: 2. The CDR3 covers 13 residues. Variable domain in full (rest from reference TRBV2 and TRBJ2-1): EPEVTQTPSHQVTQMGQEVILRCVPISNHLYFYWYRQILGQKVEFLVSFYNNEISEKSEIFDDQFSVERPDGSNFTLKIRSTKLEDSAMYFCASRRDSYNEQFFGPGTRLTVL.

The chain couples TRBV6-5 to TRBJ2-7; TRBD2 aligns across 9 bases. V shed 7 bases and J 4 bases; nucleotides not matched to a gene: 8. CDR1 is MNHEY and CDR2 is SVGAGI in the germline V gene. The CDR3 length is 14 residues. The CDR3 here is CASIDYSGSYEQYF. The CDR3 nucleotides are TGTGCCAGCATTGACTATAGCGGGAGTTACGAGCAGTACTTC.

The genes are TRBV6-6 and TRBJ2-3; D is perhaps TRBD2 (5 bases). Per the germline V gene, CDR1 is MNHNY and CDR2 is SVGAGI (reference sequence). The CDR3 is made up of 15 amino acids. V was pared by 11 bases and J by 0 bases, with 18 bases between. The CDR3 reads CASRQDLRSTDTQYF. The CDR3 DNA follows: TGTGCCTCCCGCCAGGACTTACGGAGCACAGATACGCAGTATTTT.